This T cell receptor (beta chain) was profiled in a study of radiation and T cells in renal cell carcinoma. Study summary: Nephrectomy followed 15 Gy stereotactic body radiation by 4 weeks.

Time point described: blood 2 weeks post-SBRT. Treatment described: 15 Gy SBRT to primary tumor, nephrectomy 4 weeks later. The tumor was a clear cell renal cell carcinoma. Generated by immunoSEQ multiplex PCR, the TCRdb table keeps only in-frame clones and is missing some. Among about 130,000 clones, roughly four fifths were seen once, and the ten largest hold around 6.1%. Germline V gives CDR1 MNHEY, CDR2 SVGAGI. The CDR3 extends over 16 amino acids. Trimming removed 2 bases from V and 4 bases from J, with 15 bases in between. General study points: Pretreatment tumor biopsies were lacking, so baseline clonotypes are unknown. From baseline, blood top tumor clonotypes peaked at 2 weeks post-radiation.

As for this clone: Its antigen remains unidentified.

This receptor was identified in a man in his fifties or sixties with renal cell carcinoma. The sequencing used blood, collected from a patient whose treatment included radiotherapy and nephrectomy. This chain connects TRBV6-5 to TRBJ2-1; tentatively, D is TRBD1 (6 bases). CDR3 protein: CASSYGASGAYNEQFF. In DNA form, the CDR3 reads TGTGCCAGCAGTTACGGGGCGTCAGGGGCGTACAATGAGCAGTTCTTC.